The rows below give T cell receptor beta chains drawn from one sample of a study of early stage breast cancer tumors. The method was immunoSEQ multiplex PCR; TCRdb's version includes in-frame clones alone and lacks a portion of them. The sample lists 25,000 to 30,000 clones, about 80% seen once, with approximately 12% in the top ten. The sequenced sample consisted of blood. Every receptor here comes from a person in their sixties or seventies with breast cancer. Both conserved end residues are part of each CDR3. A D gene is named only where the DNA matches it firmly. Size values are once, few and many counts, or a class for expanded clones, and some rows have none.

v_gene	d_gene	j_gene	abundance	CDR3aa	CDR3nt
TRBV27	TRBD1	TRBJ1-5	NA	CASSQGAGQPQHF	TGTGCCAGCAGCCAGGGGGCGGGTCAGCCCCAGCATTTT
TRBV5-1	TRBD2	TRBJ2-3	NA	CASSLANGRGTDTQYF	TGCGCCAGCAGCTTGGCCAACGGGAGGGGCACAGATACGCAGTATTTT
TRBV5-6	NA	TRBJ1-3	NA	CASSFGPWDNTGNTIYF	TGTGCCAGCAGCTTTGGCCCCTGGGACAACACTGGAAACACCATATATTTT
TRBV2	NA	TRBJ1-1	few	CASAGERATEAFF	TGTGCCAGCGCAGGGGAGCGTGCCACTGAAGCTTTCTTT
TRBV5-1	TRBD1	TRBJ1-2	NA	CASSARPGTGGLGYTF	TGCGCCAGCAGCGCGAGACCTGGGACAGGGGGGCTTGGCTACACCTTC
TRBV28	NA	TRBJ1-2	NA	CASSTPSRDYGYTF	TGTGCCAGCAGCACACCCTCTCGGGACTATGGCTACACCTTC
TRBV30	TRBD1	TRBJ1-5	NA	CAWSPGQGGQPQHF	TGTGCCTGGAGTCCGGGACAGGGAGGCCAGCCCCAGCATTTT
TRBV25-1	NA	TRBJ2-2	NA	CASSEAGSNTGELFF	TGTGCCAGCAGTGAAGCGGGTTCGAACACCGGGGAGCTGTTTTTT
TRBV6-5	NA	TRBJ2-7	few	CASSYPNAGLFF	TGTGCCAGCAGTTACCCCAATGCGGGACTTTTCTTC
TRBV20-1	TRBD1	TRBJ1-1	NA	CSAHRQGEAFF	TGCAGTGCCCACCGACAGGGGGAAGCTTTCTTT
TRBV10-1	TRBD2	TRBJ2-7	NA	CASTAGGAQDEQYF	TGCGCCAGCACCGCCGGGGGGGCGCAGGACGAGCAGTACTTC
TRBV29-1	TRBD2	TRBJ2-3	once	CSVVKSGRAPNTQYF	TGCAGCGTTGTAAAAAGCGGGAGGGCCCCGAATACGCAGTATTTT
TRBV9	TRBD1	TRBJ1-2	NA	CASSSQTGWDYGYTF	TGTGCCAGCAGCTCCCAGACAGGGTGGGACTATGGCTACACCTTC